Listed below are T cell receptor beta chains from one sample, sequenced in a study of T cell repertoires in cytomegalovirus infection. Via MiXCR, TCRdb re-called the reads, giving one row per CDR3 protein. The repertoire includes some 680,000 distinct CDR3 sequences, about a third of them detected once, and 2.8% sits in the top ten. Material for sequencing was PBMCs. Receptors originate from a human donor in good health (CMV status not recorded). Some clones in this sample may be carry-over from other donors' samples. CDR3s include the opening cysteine and the closing phenylalanine or tryptophan.

v_gene: TRBV4-1
j_gene: TRBJ1-4
CDR3aa: CASSQDLGGVGEKLFF

v_gene: TRBV28
j_gene: TRBJ2-5
CDR3aa: CASSPPLQGTGETQYF

v_gene: TRBV7-8
j_gene: TRBJ2-3
CDR3aa: CASSLGGGRANTQYF

v_gene: TRBV19
j_gene: TRBJ1-5
CDR3aa: CASSISAQPQHF

v_gene: TRBV5-5
j_gene: TRBJ2-1
CDR3aa: CASSLDLGTSGRSYNEQFF

v_gene: TRBV11-2
j_gene: TRBJ2-3
CDR3aa: CASSPGGVLTDTQYF

v_gene: TRBV28
j_gene: TRBJ1-5
CDR3aa: CASSTFRGPQHF

v_gene: TRBV27
j_gene: TRBJ2-1
CDR3aa: CASSLSRQGARNEQFF

v_gene: TRBV7-2
j_gene: TRBJ1-5
CDR3aa: CASSSAGTGGFNQPQHF

v_gene: TRBV6-1
j_gene: TRBJ1-5
CDR3aa: CASRTGTGLSNQPQHF

v_gene: TRBV2
j_gene: TRBJ2-3
CDR3aa: CASSERSVGASTDTQYF

v_gene: TRBV11-2
j_gene: TRBJ1-2
CDR3aa: CASSLGGPWRYGYTF

v_gene: TRBV12-3/TRBV12-4
j_gene: TRBJ2-2
CDR3aa: CASIFVPYTGELFF

v_gene: TRBV6-2/TRBV6-3
j_gene: TRBJ1-5
CDR3aa: CASRSQYSNQPQHF

v_gene: TRBV28
j_gene: TRBJ2-2
CDR3aa: CASSSPSGGAGELFF

v_gene: TRBV14
j_gene: TRBJ1-2
CDR3aa: CASRAETDYGYTF

v_gene: TRBV12-3/TRBV12-4
j_gene: TRBJ2-7
CDR3aa: CASSFPGTASYEQYF

v_gene: TRBV28
j_gene: TRBJ2-4
CDR3aa: CASSLVRGRNIQYF

v_gene: TRBV20-1
j_gene: TRBJ2-1
CDR3aa: CSASGRLSYNEQFF

v_gene: TRBV20-1
j_gene: TRBJ2-2
CDR3aa: CSARVGSQGELFF

v_gene: TRBV19
j_gene: TRBJ2-5
CDR3aa: CASIIDREGQETQYF

v_gene: TRBV7-9
j_gene: TRBJ2-4
CDR3aa: CASSPARDSKNIQYF

v_gene: TRBV6-2/TRBV6-3
j_gene: TRBJ2-1
CDR3aa: CASSPLASYNEQFF

v_gene: TRBV28
j_gene: TRBJ1-2
CDR3aa: CASSPRGRGYTF

v_gene: TRBV11-2
j_gene: TRBJ1-1
CDR3aa: CASSLYRSNTEAFF

v_gene: TRBV19
j_gene: TRBJ1-6
CDR3aa: CASSILGAPLHF

v_gene: TRBV5-1
j_gene: TRBJ1-1
CDR3aa: CASSRAGDTEAFF

v_gene: TRBV28
j_gene: TRBJ2-3
CDR3aa: CASNNPGPRSYF

v_gene: TRBV27
j_gene: TRBJ1-5
CDR3aa: CASRGLSNQPQHF

v_gene: TRBV7-2
j_gene: TRBJ2-2
CDR3aa: CASSGSSGRAGTGELFF

v_gene: TRBV27
j_gene: TRBJ2-2
CDR3aa: CASSLIGSKGGELFF

v_gene: TRBV12-3/TRBV12-4
j_gene: TRBJ1-2
CDR3aa: CASSPNNYTF

v_gene: TRBV12-3/TRBV12-4
j_gene: TRBJ2-2
CDR3aa: CASSEWGTNTGELFF

v_gene: TRBV7-9
j_gene: TRBJ2-1
CDR3aa: CASSSSGTDKQFF

v_gene: TRBV7-8
j_gene: TRBJ2-2
CDR3aa: CASSLTVSFTGELFF

v_gene: TRBV5-6
j_gene: TRBJ2-4
CDR3aa: CASSLGQPDIQYF

v_gene: TRBV12-3/TRBV12-4
j_gene: TRBJ2-2
CDR3aa: CASGRGGNTGELFF

v_gene: TRBV4-1
j_gene: TRBJ1-1
CDR3aa: CASSHQGSTEAFF

v_gene: TRBV7-3
j_gene: TRBJ1-1
CDR3aa: CASSSSPGQGNTEAFF

v_gene: TRBV7-2
j_gene: TRBJ2-4
CDR3aa: CASSHSPIGTGTGQKNIQYF

v_gene: TRBV11-3
j_gene: TRBJ1-1
CDR3aa: CASPKPRGAEAFF

v_gene: TRBV29-1
j_gene: TRBJ2-1
CDR3aa: CSVEDRSGRLYNEQFF

v_gene: TRBV6-5
j_gene: TRBJ2-1
CDR3aa: CASSFSDTSEQFF

v_gene: TRBV6-6
j_gene: TRBJ2-3
CDR3aa: CASSVLDSLHTDTQYF

v_gene: TRBV7-6
j_gene: TRBJ2-2
CDR3aa: CASSLEGQGNTGELFF

v_gene: TRBV7-2
j_gene: TRBJ2-3
CDR3aa: CASSRGGFLSTDTQYF

v_gene: TRBV6-1
j_gene: TRBJ1-1
CDR3aa: CASSEALAQPEAFF

v_gene: TRBV6-1
j_gene: TRBJ1-1
CDR3aa: CASSYPGPGSLFF

v_gene: TRBV18
j_gene: TRBJ2-7
CDR3aa: CASSPPDKGLEQYF

v_gene: TRBV24-1
j_gene: TRBJ1-5
CDR3aa: CATSPRGRGNQPQHF

v_gene: TRBV6-2/TRBV6-3
j_gene: TRBJ2-7
CDR3aa: CASSYPGQYEQYF

v_gene: TRBV6-8
j_gene: TRBJ1-2
CDR3aa: CASSYGLGGDRGRKNYGYTF

v_gene: TRBV11-2
j_gene: TRBJ1-5
CDR3aa: CASSLSWDSNQPQHF

v_gene: TRBV19
j_gene: TRBJ1-5
CDR3aa: CASSIEGKRHQPQHF

v_gene: TRBV2
j_gene: TRBJ2-1
CDR3aa: CASSERWGYNEQFF

v_gene: TRBV7-2
j_gene: TRBJ2-7
CDR3aa: CASSLVFEASYEQYF

v_gene: TRBV7-9
j_gene: TRBJ1-1
CDR3aa: CASSLDRDDLIF

v_gene: TRBV28
j_gene: TRBJ1-2
CDR3aa: CASLYANYGYTF

v_gene: TRBV28
j_gene: TRBJ1-2
CDR3aa: CASSISRGSYGYTF